This T cell receptor (beta chain) was recorded in a study of blood T cell repertoires in COVID-19. Background on the study: Sources were T cells, B-cell-depleted T cells, or PBMCs; the material itself was cDNA or gDNA.

Generated by immunoSEQ multiplex PCR, the TCRdb table keeps only in-frame clones and is missing some. The table has approximately 350,000 clones, about 83% seen once. This receptor was identified in a man younger than 40 with active or convalescent COVID-19. The sample comprised peripheral blood.

The CDR3 protein is CASSWGQGAKSYEQYF. CDR3 coding DNA: TGCGCCAGCAGCTGGGGACAGGGGGCTAAATCCTACGAGCAGTACTTC. J is TRBJ2-7 and V is TRBV5-1; 12 bases agree with TRBD1. CDR3 length: 16 residues. Germline V gene sequence: CDR1 SGHRS, CDR2 YFSETQ. V lost 3 bases to trimming and J lost 1 base; unmatched junction nucleotides: 5.